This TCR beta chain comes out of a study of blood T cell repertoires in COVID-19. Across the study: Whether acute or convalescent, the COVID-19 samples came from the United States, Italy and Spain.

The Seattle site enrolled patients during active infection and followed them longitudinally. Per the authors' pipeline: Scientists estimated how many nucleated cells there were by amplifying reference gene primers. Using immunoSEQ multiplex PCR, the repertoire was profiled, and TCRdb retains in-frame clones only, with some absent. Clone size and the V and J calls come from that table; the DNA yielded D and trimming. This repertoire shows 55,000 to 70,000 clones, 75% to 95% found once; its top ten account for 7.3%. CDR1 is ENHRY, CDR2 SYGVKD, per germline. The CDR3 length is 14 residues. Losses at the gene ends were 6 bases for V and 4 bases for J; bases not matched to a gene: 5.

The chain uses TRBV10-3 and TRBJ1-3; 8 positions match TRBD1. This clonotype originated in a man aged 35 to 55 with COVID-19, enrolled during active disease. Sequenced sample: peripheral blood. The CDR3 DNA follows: TGTGCCATCAGCTCCCGGGACAGGGGAAACACCATATATTTT. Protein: CAISSRDRGNTIYF.